This TCR beta chain comes out of a study of CD8 T cells in Susac syndrome. CD8+ and CD4+ T cells from blood underwent TCR beta sequencing, which was carried out in a high-throughput format. TEMRA cells underwent FACS enrichment and CD8+ and CD4+ T cells underwent negative isolation. Random hexamers were used to reverse transcribe an amount of 0.5 to 1 ug RNA. The method of amplification for TCR beta CDR3 was immunoSEQ multiplex PCR, covering 54 Vbeta and 13 Jbeta. Each CDR3 protein is one row after TCRdb ran MiXCR on the immunoSEQ multiplex PCR reads. The repertoire includes approximately 70,000 distinct CDR3 sequences, around 96% of them detected once, and less than 0.65% sits in the top ten. The V gene's germline CDR1 is SGDLS and CDR2 YYNGEE. The CDR3 contains 15 residues. V was clipped by 2 bases and J by 5 bases; unmatched bases: 6.

This TCR was sampled from a human donor with multiple sclerosis. Input material: CD8+ T cells from PBMCs. The chain couples TRBV9 to TRBJ2-1; TRBD1 matches at 8 bases. The DNA of the CDR3 is TGTGCCAGCAGCGTGACAGGGGAAGGTAACAATGAGCAGTTCTTC. It codes for CASSVTGEGNNEQFF.